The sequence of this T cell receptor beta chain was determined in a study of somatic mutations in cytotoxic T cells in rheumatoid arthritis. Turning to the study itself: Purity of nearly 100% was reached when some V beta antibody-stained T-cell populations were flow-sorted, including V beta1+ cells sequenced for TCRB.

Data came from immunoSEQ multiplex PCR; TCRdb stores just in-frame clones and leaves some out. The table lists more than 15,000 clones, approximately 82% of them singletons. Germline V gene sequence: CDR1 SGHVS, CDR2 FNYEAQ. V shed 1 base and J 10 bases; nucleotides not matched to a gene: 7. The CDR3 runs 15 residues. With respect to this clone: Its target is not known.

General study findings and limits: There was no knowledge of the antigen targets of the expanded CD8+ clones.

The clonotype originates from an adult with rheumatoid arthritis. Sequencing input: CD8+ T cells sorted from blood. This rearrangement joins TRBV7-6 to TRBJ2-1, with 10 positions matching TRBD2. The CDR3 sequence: CASSLEAGGPEEQFF. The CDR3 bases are TGTGCCAGCAGCTTAGAAGCGGGGGGGCCTGAGGAGCAGTTCTTC.